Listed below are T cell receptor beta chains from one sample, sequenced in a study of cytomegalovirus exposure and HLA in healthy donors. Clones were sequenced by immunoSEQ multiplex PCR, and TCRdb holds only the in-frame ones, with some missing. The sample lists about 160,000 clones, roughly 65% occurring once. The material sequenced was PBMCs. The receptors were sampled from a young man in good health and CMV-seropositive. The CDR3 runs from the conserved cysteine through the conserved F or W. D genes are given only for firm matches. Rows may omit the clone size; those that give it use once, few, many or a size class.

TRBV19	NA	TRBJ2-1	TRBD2	TGTGCCAGTAGAACCGGGACTAGCGGGGGGAATGAGCAGTTCTTC	CASRTGTSGGNEQFF
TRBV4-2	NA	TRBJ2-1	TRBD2	TGTGCCAGCAGCCAAGGAGGCCCAGCGGGAGGCTACAATGAGCAGTTCTTC	CASSQGGPAGGYNEQFF
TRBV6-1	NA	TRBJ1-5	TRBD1	TGTGCCAGCACCTTAGGACAGGGGATGGAGCCCCAGCATTTT	CASTLGQGMEPQHF
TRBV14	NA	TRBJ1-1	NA	TGTGCCAGCAGCCAAGCTAGAAGCCGGGCGGGGAGGAACACTGAAGCTTTCTTT	CASSQARSRAGRNTEAFF
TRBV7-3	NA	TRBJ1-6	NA	TGTGCCAGCAGCTTGACAGATTATTCACCCCTCCACTTT	CASSLTDYSPLHF
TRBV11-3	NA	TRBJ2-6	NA	TGTGCCAGCAGCTTGGGGCCGAGGTCTGGGGCCAACGTCCTGACTTTC	CASSLGPRSGANVLTF
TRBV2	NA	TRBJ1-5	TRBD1	TGTGCCAGCAGTGAGCTCGGACAGGGATCACAGCCCCAGCATTTT	CASSELGQGSQPQHF
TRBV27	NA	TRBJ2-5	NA	TGTGCCAGCTCAACAGGGGGGGCAGTCCAAGAGACCCAGTACTTC	CASSTGGAVQETQYF
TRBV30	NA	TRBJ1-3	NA	TGTGCCTGGACCTACCTCTCCTCTGGAAACACCATATATTTT	CAWTYLSSGNTIYF
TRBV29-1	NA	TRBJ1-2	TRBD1	TGCGGGGTTGAAACAGGGGGAACCTATGGCTACACCTTC	CGVETGGTYGYTF
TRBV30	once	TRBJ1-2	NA	TGTGCCTGGAGTGGTCAGGGGCTGGATGGCTACACCTTC	CAWSGQGLDGYTF